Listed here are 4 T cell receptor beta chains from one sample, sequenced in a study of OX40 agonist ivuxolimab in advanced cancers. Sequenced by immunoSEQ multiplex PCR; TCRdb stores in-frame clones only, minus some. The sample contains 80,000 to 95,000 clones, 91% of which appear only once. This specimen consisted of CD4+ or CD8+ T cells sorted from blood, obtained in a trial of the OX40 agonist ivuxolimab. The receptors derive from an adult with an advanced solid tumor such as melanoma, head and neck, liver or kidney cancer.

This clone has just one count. The CDR3 coding sequence is TGTGCCAGCAGCTATACAGGGTCACGTTCTAACGAGCAGTACTTC. It translates to CASSYTGSRSNEQYF. The rearrangement joins TRBV5-4 to TRBJ2-7, with TRBD1 as a possible D gene (6 bases). This CDR3 has 15 amino acids. The germline CDR1 and CDR2 sequences are SGHNT and YYREEE (reference sequence). Trimming took off 3 bases at V and 5 bases at J, with 18 bases between the two ends.

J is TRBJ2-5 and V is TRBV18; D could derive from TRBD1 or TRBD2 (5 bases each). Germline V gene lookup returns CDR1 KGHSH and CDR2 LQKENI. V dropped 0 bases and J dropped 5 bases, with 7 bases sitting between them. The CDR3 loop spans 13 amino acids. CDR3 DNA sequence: TGTGCCAGCTCACCACCGGGGGTTGAGACCCAGTACTTC. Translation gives CASSPPGVETQYF.

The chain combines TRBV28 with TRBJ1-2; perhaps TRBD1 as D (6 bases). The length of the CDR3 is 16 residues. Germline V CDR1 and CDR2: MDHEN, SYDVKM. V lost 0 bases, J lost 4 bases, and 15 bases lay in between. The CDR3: CASSLWGGSSPYGYTF. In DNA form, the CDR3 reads TGTGCCAGCAGTTTATGGGGGGGCAGCTCCCCCTATGGCTACACCTTC.

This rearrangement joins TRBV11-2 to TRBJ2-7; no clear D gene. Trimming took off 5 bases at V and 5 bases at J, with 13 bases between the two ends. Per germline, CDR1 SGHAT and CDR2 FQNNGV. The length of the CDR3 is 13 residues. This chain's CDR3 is CASSQSDLNEQYF. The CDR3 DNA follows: TGTGCCAGCAGCCAATCGGACCTCAACGAGCAGTACTTC.